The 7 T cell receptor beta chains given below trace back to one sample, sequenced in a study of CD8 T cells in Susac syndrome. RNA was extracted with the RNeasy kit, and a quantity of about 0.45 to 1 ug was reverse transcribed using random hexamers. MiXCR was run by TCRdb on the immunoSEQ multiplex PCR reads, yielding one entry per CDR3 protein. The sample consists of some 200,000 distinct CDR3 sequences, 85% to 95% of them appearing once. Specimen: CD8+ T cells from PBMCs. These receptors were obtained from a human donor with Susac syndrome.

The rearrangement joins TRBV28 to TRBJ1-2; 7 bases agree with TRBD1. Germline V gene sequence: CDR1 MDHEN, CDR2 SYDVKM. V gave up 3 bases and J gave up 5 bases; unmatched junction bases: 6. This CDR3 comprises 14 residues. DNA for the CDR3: TGTGCCAGCAGTTTCGACAGGGCTCGATATGGCTACACCTTC. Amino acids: CASSFDRARYGYTF.

CDR3 protein: CSARDLGGAETQYF. The CDR3 bases are TGCAGTGCTAGAGATCTGGGCGGGGCCGAGACCCAGTACTTC. The V gene is TRBV20-1, the J gene TRBJ2-5; D may be TRBD2 (6 bases). CDR3 length equals 14 residues. Deletions cut 0 bases from V and 5 bases from J, with 13 bases between. The germline V gene encodes CDR1 DFQATT and CDR2 SNEGSKA (reference sequence).

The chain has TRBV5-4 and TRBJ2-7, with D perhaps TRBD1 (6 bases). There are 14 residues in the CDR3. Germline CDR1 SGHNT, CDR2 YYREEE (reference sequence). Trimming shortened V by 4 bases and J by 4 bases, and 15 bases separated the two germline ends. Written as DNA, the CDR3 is TGTGCCAGCAGCCCAACGGACAGACCATACGAGCAGTACTTC. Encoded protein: CASSPTDRPYEQYF. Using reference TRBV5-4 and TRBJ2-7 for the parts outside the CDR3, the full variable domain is ETGVTQSPTHLIKTRGQQVTLRCSSQSGHNTVSWYQQALGQGPQFIFQYYREEENGRGNFPPRFSGLQFPNYSSELNVNALELDDSALYLCASSPTDRPYEQYFGPGTRLTVT.

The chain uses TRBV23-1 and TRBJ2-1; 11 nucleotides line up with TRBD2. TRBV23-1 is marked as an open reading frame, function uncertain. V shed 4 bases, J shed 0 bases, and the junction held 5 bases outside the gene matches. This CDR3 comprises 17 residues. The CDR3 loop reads CASSPTTSGVSYNEQFF. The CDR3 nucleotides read TGCGCCAGCAGTCCGACGACTAGCGGGGTCTCCTACAATGAGCAGTTCTTC.

CDR3 DNA sequence: TGCAGCGTTGAGGTGACAGGGGGTGAGGGCTACGAGCAGTACTTC. Translated: CSVEVTGGEGYEQYF. The chain couples TRBV29-1 to TRBJ2-7; 9 nucleotides line up with TRBD1. Germline V gives CDR1 SQVTM, CDR2 ANQGSEA. The CDR3 length is 15 residues. After removal of 3 bases from V and 3 bases from J, the junction contained 9 bases not matched to a gene.

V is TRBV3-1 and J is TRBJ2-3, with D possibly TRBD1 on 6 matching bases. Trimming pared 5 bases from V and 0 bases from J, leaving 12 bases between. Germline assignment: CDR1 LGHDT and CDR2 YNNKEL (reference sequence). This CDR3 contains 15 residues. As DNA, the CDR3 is TGTGCCAGCAGCACACGACAGGATAGCACAGATACGCAGTATTTT. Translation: CASSTRQDSTDTQYF.

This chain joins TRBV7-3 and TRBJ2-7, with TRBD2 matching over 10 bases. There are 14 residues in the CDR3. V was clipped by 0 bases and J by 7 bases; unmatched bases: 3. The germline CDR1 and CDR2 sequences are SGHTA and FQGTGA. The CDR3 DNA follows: TGTGCCAGCAGCTTAACAACTAGCGGGGATGAGCAGTACTTC. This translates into CASSLTTSGDEQYF.